A single sample is the source of the 9 T cell receptor beta chains below, sequenced in a study of blood T cell repertoires in COVID-19. The repertoire was sequenced with immunoSEQ multiplex PCR; TCRdb's copy has only in-frame clones and lacks some. Of hundreds of thousands of clones in the sample, approximately 90% were seen once. The material sequenced was PBMCs or T cells enriched from blood (not recorded which). The receptors were sampled from a woman aged 55 to 70 in a cohort exposed to, infected with or recovered from COVID-19 (not recorded which).

The chain uses TRBV18 and TRBJ2-3; D is possibly TRBD1 (5 bases). The CDR3 is 15 amino acids. CDR1 is KGHSH, CDR2 LQKENI, per germline. With 1 base removed from V and 0 bases from J, the gap between germline ends came to 8 bases. The CDR3 region is CASSPRSGSTDTQYF. CDR3 DNA: TGTGCCAGCTCACCACGTTCAGGGAGCACAGATACGCAGTATTTT. The whole variable domain, filled in from reference TRBV18 and TRBJ2-3, reads NAGVMQNPRHLVRRRGQEARLRCSPMKGHSHVYWYRQLPEEGLKFMVYLQKENIIDESGMPKERFSAEFPKEGPSILRIQQVVRGDSAAYFCASSPRSGSTDTQYFGPGTRLTVL.

This clone was found once. CDR3 loop: CASSHPIWTGNDYEQYF. In DNA, the CDR3 is TGTGCCAGCAGCCATCCGATTTGGACAGGGAATGACTACGAGCAGTACTTC. The chain combines TRBV9 with TRBJ2-7; the match to TRBD1 covers 8 bases. Germline CDR1 and CDR2: SGDLS and YYNGEE. The CDR3 totals 17 residues. J gave up 3 bases and V 4 bases, and 15 bases lay outside the gene matches.

The rearrangement uses TRBV28 and TRBJ1-3, with D unresolved. Per the germline V gene, CDR1 is MDHEN and CDR2 is SYDVKM. The V end lost 4 bases, the J end lost 2 bases, and 12 bases lay between the germline ends. The CDR3 extends over 15 amino acids. The CDR3: CASSSAGYAGNTIYF. CDR3 nucleotides: TGTGCCAGCAGTTCGGCCGGGTACGCTGGAAACACCATATATTTT.

V is TRBV7-6 and J is TRBJ2-7; 12 nucleotides match TRBD1. Germline trimming cut 3 bases from V and 3 bases from J; bases unmatched to any gene: 3. The V gene's germline CDR1 is SGHVS and CDR2 FNYEAQ. This CDR3 comprises 15 residues. The CDR3 nucleotides are TGTGCCAGCAGCTTGGGGACAGGGGGCGGCTACGAGCAGTACTTC. It encodes CASSLGTGGGYEQYF.

The V call is TRBV7-8, the J call TRBJ2-1; 7 bases agree with TRBD1. J gave up 16 bases and V 1 base, and 7 bases lay outside the gene matches. The germline gives CDR1 SGHVS, CDR2 FQNEAQ. The length of the CDR3 is 12 residues. The CDR3 is CASSLERGGGFF. CDR3 in DNA: TGTGCCAGCAGCTTAGAGCGAGGGGGCGGATTCTTC.

This sequence joins TRBV28 and TRBJ2-7, with TRBD2 matching 7 bases. V trimming: 5 bases; J trimming: 2 bases; junction bases outside the gene matches: 12. Germline V gene sequence: CDR1 MDHEN, CDR2 SYDVKM. The CDR3 is 16 amino acids. In DNA, the CDR3 is TGTGCCAGCAGTCCCATGGGGGGGAGTAGGACCTACGAGCAGTACTTC. Residues: CASSPMGGSRTYEQYF. The variable domain in full, completed from reference TRBV28 and TRBJ2-7, reads DVKVTQSSRYLVKRTGEKVFLECVQDMDHENMFWYRQDPGLGLRLIYFSYDVKMKEKGDIPEGYSVSREKKERFSLILESASTNQTSMYLCASSPMGGSRTYEQYFGPGTRLTVT.

This CDR3 reads CASSSGQLNEKLFF. CDR3 coding DNA: TGTGCCAGCAGTTCGGGACAGCTTAATGAAAAACTGTTTTTT. The chain carries TRBV28 and TRBJ1-4, with 7 bases that match TRBD1. The length of the CDR3 is 14 residues. Germline CDR1 is MDHEN and CDR2 is SYDVKM. Trimming cost V 4 bases and J 4 bases; bases outside gene matches: 3.

The chain joins TRBV11-2 to TRBJ2-7, with 8 bases matching TRBD1. CDR1 and CDR2 from the germline V gene are SGHAT and FQNNGV. Trimming cost V 4 bases and J 7 bases; bases outside gene matches: 6. The CDR3 totals 13 residues. The CDR3 sequence is CASSSRGRGEQYF. In nucleotides, the CDR3 is TGTGCCAGCAGCTCCAGGGGGCGAGGAGAGCAGTACTTC. The whole variable domain, remainder taken from reference TRBV11-2 and TRBJ2-7, is EAGVAQSPRYKIIEKRQSVAFWCNPISGHATLYWYQQILGQGPKLLIQFQNNGVVDDSQLPKDRFSAERLKGVDSTLKIQPAKLEDSAVYLCASSSRGRGEQYFGPGTRLTVT.

The chain uses TRBV6-2 or TRBV6-3 and TRBJ1-1; 9 positions agree with TRBD1. V trimming: 4 bases; J trimming: 5 bases; junction bases outside the gene matches: 8. This CDR3 is 15 amino acids long. Germline loops: CDR1 MNHEY, CDR2 SVGEGT. The CDR3 is CASSSVTGGETEAFF. CDR3 nucleotide sequence: TGTGCCAGCAGTTCTGTGACAGGGGGGGAAACTGAAGCTTTCTTT.